Detailed here is one T cell receptor (beta chain). Its target is not known. This entry comes from a study of identical twins. Study results and caveats: Cord blood's abundant beta clonotypes had fewer insertions, unlike memory repertoires. Conclusions relied on cross-sectional statistical analysis, not following the same donors. Excess sharing by twins proved weaker in beta out-of-frame sequences.

TCRdb re-called the 5' RACE reads with MiXCR, one entry per CDR3 protein. The sample lists roughly 700,000 distinct CDR3 sequences, under 9% seen once, with 0.98% in the top ten. The length of the CDR3 is 17 residues. The V segment lost 3 bases and the J segment 8 bases; nucleotides outside the gene matches: 11. Per the germline V gene, CDR1 is MDHEN and CDR2 is SYDVKM. This same sample was also taken into another study, of yellow fever vaccine responses in identical twins.

Sequences were obtained from PBMCs. The sequence came from a woman between 18 and 30 years old in good health. The V gene is TRBV28, the J gene TRBJ2-1; the match to TRBD2 covers 12 bases. CDR3 region: CASSFTRTSGNSDEQFF. The CDR3 DNA sequence: TGTGCCAGCAGTTTCACCCGGACTAGCGGGAATAGCGATGAGCAGTTCTTC. Supplemented by reference TRBV28 and TRBJ2-1, the full variable domain reads DVKVTQSSRYLVKRTGEKVFLECVQDMDHENMFWYRQDPGLGLRLIYFSYDVKMKEKGDIPEGYSVSREKKERFSLILESASTNQTSMYLCASSFTRTSGNSDEQFFGPGTRLTVL.